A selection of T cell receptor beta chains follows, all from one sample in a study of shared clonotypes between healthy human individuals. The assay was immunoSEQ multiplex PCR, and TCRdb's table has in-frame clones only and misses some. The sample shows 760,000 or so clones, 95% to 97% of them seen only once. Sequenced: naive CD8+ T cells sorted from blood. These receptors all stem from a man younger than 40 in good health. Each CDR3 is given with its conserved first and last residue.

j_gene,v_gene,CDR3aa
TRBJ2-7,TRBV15,CATSRDLSTYEQYF
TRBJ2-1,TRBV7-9,CASSPRDRGLKNYNEQFF
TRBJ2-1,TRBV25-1,CASSDGGRVYYNEQFF
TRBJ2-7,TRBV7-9,CASSSTQDRDSYEQYF
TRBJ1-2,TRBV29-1,CSVEPNRAFYGYTF
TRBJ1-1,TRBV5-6,CASHAAGIMNTEAFF
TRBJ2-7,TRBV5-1,CASSLAQGGSYEQYF
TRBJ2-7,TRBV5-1,CASSLGFEQYF
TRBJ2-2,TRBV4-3,CASSQGLAGVTGELFF
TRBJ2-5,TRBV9,CASSVGGKVETQYF
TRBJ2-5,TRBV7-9,CASSIVRDRMWTQYF
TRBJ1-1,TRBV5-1,CASSLSLRAGEMADTEAFF
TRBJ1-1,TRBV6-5,CASSNRQGWGTEAFF
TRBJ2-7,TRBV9,CASSPRGRDTTNEQYF
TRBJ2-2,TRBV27,CATRDRATGELFF
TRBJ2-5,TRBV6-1,CASSDLEGLAGETQYF
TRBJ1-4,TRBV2,CASSGRGPGEKLFF
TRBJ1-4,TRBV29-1,CSVYLVQGSEKLFF
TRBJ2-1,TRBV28,CASSLFGTSPDNEQFF
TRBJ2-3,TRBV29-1,CSVEDGDRVWADTQYF
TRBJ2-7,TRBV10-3,CAISESTLDRLYEQYF
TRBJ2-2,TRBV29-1,CSVEGRTGELFF
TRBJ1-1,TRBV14,CASSPQGDITEAFF
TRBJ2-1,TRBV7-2,CASSFRHLYNEQFF
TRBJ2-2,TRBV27,CASSLSQGTGELFF
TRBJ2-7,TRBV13,CASSSGAGFSVVGEQYF
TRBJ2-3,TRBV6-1,CASSEVPGRTDTQYF
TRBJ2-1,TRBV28,CASSPGTANEQFF
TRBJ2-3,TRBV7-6,CASSSGLAGGEPDTQYF
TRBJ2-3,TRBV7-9,CASRPTNPGDTQYF
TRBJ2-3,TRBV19,CATRAGGPDTQYF
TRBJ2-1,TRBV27,CASSLGRLNEQFF
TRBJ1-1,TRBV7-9,CASSLAAADAFF
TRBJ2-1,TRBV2,CASIQKGATVSYNEQFF
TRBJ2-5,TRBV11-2,CASSFAAETQYF
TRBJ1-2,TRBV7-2,CASSPGTGIANYGYTF